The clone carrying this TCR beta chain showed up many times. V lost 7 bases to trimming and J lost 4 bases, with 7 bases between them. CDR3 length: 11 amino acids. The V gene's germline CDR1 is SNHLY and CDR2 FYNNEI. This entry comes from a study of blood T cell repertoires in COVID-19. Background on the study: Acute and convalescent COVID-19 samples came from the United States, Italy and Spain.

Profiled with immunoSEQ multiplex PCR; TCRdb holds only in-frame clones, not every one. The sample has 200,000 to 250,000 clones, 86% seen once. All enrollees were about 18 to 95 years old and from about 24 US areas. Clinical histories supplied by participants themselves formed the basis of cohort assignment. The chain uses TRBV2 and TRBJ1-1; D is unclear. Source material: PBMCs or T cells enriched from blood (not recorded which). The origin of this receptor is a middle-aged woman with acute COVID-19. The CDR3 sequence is CASNRGTEAFF. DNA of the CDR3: TGTGCCAGCAACCGGGGCACTGAAGCTTTCTTT.